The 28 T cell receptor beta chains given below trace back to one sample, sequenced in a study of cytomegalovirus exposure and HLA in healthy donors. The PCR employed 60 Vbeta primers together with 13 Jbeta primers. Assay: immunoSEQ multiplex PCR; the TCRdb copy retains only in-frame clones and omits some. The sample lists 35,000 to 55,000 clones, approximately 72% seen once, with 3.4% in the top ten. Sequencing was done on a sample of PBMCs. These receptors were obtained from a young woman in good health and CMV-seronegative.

CDR3 residues: CASRSLGPGELFF. DNA for the CDR3: TGTGCCAGCAGGTCTCTAGGCCCCGGGGAGCTGTTTTTT. The rearrangement links TRBV11-2 to TRBJ2-2; D call uncertain. Per germline, CDR1 SGHAT and CDR2 FQNNGV. The germline V and J ends were trimmed by 6 bases and 6 bases, with 11 bases remaining between them. CDR3 size: 13 residues.

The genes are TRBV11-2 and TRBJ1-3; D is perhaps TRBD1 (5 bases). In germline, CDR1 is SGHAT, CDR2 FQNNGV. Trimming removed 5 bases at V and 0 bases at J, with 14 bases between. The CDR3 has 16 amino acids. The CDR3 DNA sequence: TGTGCCAGCAGCAGAACTGGGGCCTTCTCTGGAAACACCATATATTTT. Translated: CASSRTGAFSGNTIYF.

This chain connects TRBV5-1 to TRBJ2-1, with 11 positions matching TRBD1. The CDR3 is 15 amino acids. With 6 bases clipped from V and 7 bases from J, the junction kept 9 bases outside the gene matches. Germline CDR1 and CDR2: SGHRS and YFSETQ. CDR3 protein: CASTSGQGGFNEQFF. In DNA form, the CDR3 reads TGCGCCAGCACGTCGGGACAGGGGGGCTTTAATGAGCAGTTCTTC.

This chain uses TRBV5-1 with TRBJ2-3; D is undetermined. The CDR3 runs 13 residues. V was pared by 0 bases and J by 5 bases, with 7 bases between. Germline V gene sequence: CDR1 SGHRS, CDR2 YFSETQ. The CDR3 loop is CASSLDVGDTQYF. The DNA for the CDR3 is TGCGCCAGCAGCTTGGACGTCGGAGATACGCAGTATTTT.

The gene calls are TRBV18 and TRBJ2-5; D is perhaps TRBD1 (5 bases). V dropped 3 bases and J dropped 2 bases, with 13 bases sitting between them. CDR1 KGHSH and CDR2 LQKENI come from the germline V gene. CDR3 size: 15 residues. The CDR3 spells CASSPSTGWQETQYF. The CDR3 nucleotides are TGTGCCAGCTCACCTAGCACAGGTTGGCAAGAGACCCAGTACTTC.

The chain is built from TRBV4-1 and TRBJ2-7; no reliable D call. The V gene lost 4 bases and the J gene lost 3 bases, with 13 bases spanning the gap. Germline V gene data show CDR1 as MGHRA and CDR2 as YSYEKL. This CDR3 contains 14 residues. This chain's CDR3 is CASSLDSTHYEQYF. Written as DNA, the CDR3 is TGCGCCAGCAGCCTTGACTCAACACACTACGAGCAGTACTTC.

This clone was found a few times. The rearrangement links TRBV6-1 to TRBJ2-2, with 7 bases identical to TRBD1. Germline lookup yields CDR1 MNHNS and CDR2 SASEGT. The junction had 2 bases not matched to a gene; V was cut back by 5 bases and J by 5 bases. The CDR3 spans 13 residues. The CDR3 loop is CASSKTGTGELFF. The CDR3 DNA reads TGTGCCAGCAGTAAGACAGGGACCGGGGAGCTGTTTTTT.

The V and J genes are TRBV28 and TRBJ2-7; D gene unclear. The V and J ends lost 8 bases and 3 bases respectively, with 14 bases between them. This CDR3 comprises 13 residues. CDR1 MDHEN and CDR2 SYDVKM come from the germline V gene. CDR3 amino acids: CASGSAGGYEQYF. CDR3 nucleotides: TGTGCCAGCGGATCAGCCGGCGGCTACGAGCAGTACTTC.

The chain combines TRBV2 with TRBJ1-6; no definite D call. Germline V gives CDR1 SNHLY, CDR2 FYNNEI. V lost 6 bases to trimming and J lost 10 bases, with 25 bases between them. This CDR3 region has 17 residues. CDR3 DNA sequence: TGTGCCAGCAGCGGAACCATCTCCAGGCTGGGAGGATCACCCCTCCACTTT. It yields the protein CASSGTISRLGGSPLHF.

Here the CDR3 DNA reads TGTGCCAGCAGTTTATCACACCGGGGAAACGAGCAGTACTTC. Amino acids: CASSLSHRGNEQYF. The chain has TRBV27 and TRBJ2-7; maybe TRBD2 (5 bases). The CDR3 loop spans 14 amino acids. Germline V gives CDR1 MNHEY, CDR2 SMNVEV (reference sequence). Trimming cost V 0 bases and J 5 bases, with 11 bases left between them.

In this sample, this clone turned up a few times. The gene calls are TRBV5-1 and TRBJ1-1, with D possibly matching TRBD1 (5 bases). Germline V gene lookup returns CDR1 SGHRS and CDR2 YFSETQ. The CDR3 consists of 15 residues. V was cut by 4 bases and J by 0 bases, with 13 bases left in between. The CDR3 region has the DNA TGCGCCAGCAGCACGAGACAGATCATGAACACTGAAGCTTTCTTT. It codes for CASSTRQIMNTEAFF.

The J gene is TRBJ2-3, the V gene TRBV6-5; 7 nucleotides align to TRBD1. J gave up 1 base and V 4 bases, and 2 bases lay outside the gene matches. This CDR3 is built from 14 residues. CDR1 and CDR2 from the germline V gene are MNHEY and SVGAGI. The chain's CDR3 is CASSSTGGTDTQYF. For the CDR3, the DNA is TGTGCCAGCAGTTCAACAGGGGGCACAGATACGCAGTATTTT.

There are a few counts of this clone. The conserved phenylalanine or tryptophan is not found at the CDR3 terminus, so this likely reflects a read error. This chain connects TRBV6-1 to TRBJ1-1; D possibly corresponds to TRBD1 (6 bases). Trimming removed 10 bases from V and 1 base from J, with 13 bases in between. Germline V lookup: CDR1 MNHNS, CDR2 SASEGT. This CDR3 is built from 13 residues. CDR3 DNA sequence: TGTGCCACCCAGGACAGCGCGAACACTGAAGCTTTCCTT. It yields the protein CATQDSANTEAFL.

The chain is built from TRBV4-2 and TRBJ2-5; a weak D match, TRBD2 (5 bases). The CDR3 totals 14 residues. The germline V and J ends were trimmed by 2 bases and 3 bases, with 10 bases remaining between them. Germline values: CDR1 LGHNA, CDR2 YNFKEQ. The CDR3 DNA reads TGTGCCAGCAGCCAACGGGGTGACAAAGAGACCCAGTACTTC. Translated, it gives CASSQRGDKETQYF.

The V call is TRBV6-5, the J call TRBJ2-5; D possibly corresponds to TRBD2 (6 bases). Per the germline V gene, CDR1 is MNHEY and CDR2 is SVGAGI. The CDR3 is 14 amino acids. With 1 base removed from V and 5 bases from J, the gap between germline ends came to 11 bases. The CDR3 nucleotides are TGTGCCAGCAGTTACTTAGCGGATTCGGAGACCCAGTACTTC. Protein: CASSYLADSETQYF.

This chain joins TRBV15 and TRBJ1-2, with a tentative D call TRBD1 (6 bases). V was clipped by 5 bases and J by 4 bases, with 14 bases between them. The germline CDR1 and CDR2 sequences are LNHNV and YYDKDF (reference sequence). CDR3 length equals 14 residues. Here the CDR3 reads CATSPSRGAYGYTF. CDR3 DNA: TGTGCCACCAGCCCCAGCCGGGGGGCCTATGGCTACACCTTC.

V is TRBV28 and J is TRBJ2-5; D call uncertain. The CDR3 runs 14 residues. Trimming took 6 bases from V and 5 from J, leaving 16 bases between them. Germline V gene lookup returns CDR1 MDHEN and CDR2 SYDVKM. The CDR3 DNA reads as TGTGCCAGCAGCCTCCCCCCCCAGGCGGAGACCCAGTACTTC. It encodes CASSLPPQAETQYF.

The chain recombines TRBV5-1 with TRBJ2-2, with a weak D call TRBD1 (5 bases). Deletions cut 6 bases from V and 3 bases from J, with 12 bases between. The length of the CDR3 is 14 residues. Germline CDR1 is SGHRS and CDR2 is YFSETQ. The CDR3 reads CASNPSGHTGELFF. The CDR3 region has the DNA TGCGCCAGCAACCCCTCAGGGCACACCGGGGAGCTGTTTTTT.

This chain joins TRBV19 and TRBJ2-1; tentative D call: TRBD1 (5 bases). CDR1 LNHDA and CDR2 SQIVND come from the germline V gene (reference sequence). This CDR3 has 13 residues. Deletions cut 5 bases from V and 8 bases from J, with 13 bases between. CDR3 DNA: TGTGCCAGTAGTGACCCAGGGATCCATGAGCAGTTCTTC. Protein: CASSDPGIHEQFF.

CDR3 sequence: CASSQGIVGLASNEQFF. In nucleotides, the CDR3 is TGTGCCAGCAGCCAAGGGATTGTTGGACTAGCCTCAAATGAGCAGTTCTTC. The chain joins TRBV4-2 to TRBJ2-1; 8 nucleotides line up with TRBD2. V lost 1 base and J lost 7; bases outside the gene matches: 12. The CDR3 covers 17 residues. Germline V gene sequence: CDR1 LGHNA, CDR2 YNFKEQ.

The CDR3 here is CASSVDVGQPQHF. The CDR3 DNA reads as TGTGCCAGCAGCGTAGATGTGGGCCAGCCCCAGCATTTT. The V call is TRBV9, the J call TRBJ1-5; D is unresolved. The germline V gene encodes CDR1 SGDLS and CDR2 YYNGEE. Trimming shortened V by 0 bases and J by 7 bases, and 8 bases separated the two germline ends. The CDR3 totals 13 residues. Using reference TRBV9 and TRBJ1-5 for the parts outside the CDR3, the full variable domain is DSGVTQTPKHLITATGQRVTLRCSPRSGDLSVYWYQQSLDQGLQFLIQYYNGEERAKGNILERFSAQQFPDLHSELNLSSLELGDSALYFCASSVDVGQPQHFGDGTRLSIL.

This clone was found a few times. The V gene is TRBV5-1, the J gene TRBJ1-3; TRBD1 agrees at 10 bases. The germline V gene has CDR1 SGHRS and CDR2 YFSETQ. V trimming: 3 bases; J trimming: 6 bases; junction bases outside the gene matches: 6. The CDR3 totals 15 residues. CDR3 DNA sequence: TGCGCCAGCAGCTGGACAGGGGGAGCTGAAAACACCATATATTTT. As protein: CASSWTGGAENTIYF.

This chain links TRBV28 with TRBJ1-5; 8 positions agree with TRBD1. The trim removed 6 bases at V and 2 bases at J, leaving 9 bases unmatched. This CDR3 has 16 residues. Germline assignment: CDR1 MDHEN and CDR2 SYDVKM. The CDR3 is CASSEDSTGGNQPQHF. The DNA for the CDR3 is TGTGCCAGCAGCGAGGACTCGACAGGGGGCAATCAGCCCCAGCATTTT. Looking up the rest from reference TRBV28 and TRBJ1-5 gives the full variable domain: DVKVTQSSRYLVKRTGEKVFLECVQDMDHENMFWYRQDPGLGLRLIYFSYDVKMKEKGDIPEGYSVSREKKERFSLILESASTNQTSMYLCASSEDSTGGNQPQHFGDGTRLSIL.

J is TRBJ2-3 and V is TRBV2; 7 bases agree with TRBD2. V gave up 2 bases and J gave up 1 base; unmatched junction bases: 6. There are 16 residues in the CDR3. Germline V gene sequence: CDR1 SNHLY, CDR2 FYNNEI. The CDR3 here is CASSEIRGVGTDTQYF. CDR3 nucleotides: TGTGCCAGCAGTGAAATCCGGGGGGTTGGCACAGATACGCAGTATTTT.

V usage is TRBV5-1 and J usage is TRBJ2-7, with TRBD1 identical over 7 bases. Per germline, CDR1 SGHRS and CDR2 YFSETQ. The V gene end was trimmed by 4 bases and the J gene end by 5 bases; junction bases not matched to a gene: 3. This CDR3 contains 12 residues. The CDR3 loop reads CASSLGQDEQYF. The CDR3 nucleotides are TGCGCCAGCAGCCTCGGACAGGACGAGCAGTACTTC.

The CDR3, as DNA: TGTGCCAGCAGTTACCCTGGAGTCGGGTTCTATGGCTACACCTTC. Protein: CASSYPGVGFYGYTF. V and J are TRBV6-5 and TRBJ1-2, with unresolved D. V lost 2 bases to trimming and J lost 4 bases, with 14 bases between them. The CDR3 has 15 amino acids. CDR1 and CDR2 from the germline V gene are MNHEY and SVGAGI.

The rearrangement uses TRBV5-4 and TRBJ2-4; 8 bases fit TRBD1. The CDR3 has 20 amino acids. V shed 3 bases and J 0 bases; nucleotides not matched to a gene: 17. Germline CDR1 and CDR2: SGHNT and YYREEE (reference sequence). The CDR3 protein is CASSSRDRPSINLAKNIQYF. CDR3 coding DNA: TGTGCCAGCAGCTCCCGGGACAGGCCATCTATAAACCTAGCCAAAAACATTCAGTACTTC.

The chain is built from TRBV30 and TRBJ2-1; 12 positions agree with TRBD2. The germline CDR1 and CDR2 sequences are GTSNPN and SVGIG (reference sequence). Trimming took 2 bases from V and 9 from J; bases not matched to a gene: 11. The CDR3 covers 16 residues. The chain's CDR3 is CAWSNGLAGSGGEQFF. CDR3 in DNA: TGTGCCTGGAGTAACGGACTAGCGGGGTCGGGGGGTGAGCAGTTCTTC.